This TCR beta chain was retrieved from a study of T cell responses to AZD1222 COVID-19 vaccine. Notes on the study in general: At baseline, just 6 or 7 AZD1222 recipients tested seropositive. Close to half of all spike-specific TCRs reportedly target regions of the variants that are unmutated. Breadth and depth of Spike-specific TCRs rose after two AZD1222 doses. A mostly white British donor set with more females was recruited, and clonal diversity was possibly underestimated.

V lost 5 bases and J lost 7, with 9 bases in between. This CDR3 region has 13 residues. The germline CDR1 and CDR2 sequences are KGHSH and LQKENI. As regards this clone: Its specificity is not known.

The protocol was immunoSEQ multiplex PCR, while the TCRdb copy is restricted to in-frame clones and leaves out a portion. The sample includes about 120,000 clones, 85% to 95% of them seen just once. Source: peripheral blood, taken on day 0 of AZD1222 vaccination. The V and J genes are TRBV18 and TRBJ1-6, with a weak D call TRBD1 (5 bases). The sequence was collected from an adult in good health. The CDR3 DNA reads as TGTGCCAGCTCATTACAGGAGAATTCACCCCTCCACTTT. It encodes CASSLQENSPLHF. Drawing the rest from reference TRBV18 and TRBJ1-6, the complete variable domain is NAGVMQNPRHLVRRRGQEARLRCSPMKGHSHVYWYRQLPEEGLKFMVYLQKENIIDESGMPKERFSAEFPKEGPSILRIQQVVRGDSAAYFCASSLQENSPLHFGNGTRLTVT.